This TCR beta chain was retrieved from a study of monozygotic twins with inflammatory bowel disease. Study-level points and caveats: IBD patients shared fewer clonotypes with other individuals than healthy twins, especially patients with disease activity signs. Limited statistical power may explain no repertoire similarity difference between concordant and discordant twins.

cDNA for TCRalpha and TCRbeta was amplified by nested PCRs of around 17 then approximately 9 cycles. TCRdb processed the 5' RACE reads again and assigns one entry to each CDR3 protein, with no DNA. Its table lists fewer than 550,000 distinct CDR3 sequences. On this clonotype itself: The target antigen is unknown.

Sampling involved one blood draw (2.5 ml) for every donor. This CDR3 comprises 13 residues. Germline V gives CDR1 MNHEY, CDR2 SVGEGT. The rearrangement uses TRBV6-2 or TRBV6-3 and TRBJ1-1; with no DNA, the TCRdb D assignment of TRBD1 cannot be verified. The sequencing input was blood. The source of this sequence is a human donor with ulcerative colitis or Crohn's disease, or a healthy co-twin of an affected twin (not recorded which). Here the CDR3 reads CASRPGTGAEAFF.